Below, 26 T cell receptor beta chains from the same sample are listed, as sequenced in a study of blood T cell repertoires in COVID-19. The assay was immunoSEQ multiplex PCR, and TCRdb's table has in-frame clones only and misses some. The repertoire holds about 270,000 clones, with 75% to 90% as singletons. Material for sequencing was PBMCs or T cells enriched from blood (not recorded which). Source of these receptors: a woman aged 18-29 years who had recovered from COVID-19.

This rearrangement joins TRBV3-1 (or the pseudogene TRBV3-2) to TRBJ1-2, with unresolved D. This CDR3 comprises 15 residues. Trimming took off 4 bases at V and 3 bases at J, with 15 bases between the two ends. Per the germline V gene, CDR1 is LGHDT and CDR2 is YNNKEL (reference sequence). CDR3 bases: TGTGCCAGCAGCCCCCGTCGGAGGGCAGACTATGGCTACACCTTC. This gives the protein CASSPRRRADYGYTF.

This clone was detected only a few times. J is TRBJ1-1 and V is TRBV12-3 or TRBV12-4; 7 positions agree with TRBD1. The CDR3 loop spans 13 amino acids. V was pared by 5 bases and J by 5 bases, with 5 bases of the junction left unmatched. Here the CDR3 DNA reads TGTGCCAGCAGTCGACAGGGTATAACTGAAGCTTTCTTT. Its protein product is CASSRQGITEAFF.

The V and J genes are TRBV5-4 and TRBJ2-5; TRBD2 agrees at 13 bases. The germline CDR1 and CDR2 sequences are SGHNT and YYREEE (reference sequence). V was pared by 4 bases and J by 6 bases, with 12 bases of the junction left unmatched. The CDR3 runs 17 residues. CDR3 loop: CASSPRVLAGGPKTQYF. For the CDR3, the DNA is TGTGCCAGCAGCCCAAGGGTACTAGCGGGGGGGCCGAAGACCCAGTACTTC. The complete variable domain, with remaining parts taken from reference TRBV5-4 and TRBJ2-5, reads ETGVTQSPTHLIKTRGQQVTLRCSSQSGHNTVSWYQQALGQGPQFIFQYYREEENGRGNFPPRFSGLQFPNYSSELNVNALELDDSALYLCASSPRVLAGGPKTQYFGPGTRLLVL.

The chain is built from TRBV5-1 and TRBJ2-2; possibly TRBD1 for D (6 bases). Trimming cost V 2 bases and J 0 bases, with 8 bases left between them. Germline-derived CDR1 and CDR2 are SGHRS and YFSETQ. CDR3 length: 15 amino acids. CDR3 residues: CASSFGTSNTGELFF. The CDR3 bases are TGCGCCAGCAGCTTCGGGACATCGAACACCGGGGAGCTGTTTTTT.

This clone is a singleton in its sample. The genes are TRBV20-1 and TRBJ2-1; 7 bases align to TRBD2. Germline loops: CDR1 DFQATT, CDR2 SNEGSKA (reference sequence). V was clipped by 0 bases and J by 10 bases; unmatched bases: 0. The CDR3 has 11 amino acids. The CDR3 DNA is TGCAGTGCTAGAGAGGGACTAGAGCAGTTCTTC. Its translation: CSAREGLEQFF.

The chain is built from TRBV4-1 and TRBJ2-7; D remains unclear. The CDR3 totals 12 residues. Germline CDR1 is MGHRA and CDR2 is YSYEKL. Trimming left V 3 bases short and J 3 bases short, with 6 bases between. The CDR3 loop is CASSHSGYEQYF. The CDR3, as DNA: TGCGCCAGCAGCCACAGTGGCTACGAGCAGTACTTC.

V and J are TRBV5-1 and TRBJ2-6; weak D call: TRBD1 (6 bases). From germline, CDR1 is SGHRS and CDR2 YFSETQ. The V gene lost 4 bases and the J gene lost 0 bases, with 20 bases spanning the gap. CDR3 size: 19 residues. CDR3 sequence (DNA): TGCGCCAGCAGCCGGCCGGGACATCCGCACTACTCTGGGGCCAACGTCCTGACTTTC. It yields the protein CASSRPGHPHYSGANVLTF.

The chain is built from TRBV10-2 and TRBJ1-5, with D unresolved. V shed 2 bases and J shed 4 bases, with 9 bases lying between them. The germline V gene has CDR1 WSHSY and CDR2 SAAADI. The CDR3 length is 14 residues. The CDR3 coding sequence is TGCGCCAGCAGTGAGGGGAGTTTAAATCAGCCCCAGCATTTT. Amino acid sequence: CASSEGSLNQPQHF.

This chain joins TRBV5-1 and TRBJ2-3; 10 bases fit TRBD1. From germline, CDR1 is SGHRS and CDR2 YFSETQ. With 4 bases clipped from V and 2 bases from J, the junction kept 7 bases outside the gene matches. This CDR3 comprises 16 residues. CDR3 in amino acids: CASSAGQGDLTDTQYF. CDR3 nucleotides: TGCGCCAGCAGCGCCGGACAGGGGGACCTCACAGATACGCAGTATTTT.

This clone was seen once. The CDR3 sequence is CASSQDWRQGYYGYTF. As DNA, the CDR3 is TGTGCCAGCAGCCAAGATTGGCGGCAGGGCTACTATGGCTACACCTTC. V and J are TRBV3-1 (or the pseudogene TRBV3-2) and TRBJ1-2; tentatively, D is TRBD1 (5 bases). Germline CDR1 and CDR2: LGHDT and YNNKEL (reference sequence). There are 16 residues in the CDR3. V lost 0 bases to trimming and J lost 3 bases, with 14 bases between them.

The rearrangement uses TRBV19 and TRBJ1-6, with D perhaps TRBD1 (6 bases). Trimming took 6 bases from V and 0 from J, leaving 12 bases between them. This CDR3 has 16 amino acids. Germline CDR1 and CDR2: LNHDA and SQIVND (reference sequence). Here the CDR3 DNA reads TGTGCCAGTAGACACAGGGAGAGCTCCTATAATTCACCCCTCCACTTT. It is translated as CASRHRESSYNSPLHF.

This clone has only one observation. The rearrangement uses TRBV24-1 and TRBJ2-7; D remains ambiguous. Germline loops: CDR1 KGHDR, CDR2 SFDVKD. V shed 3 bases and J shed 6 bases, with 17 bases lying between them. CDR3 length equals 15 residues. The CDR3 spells CATSDHRYHPREQYF. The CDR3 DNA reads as TGTGCCACCAGTGATCATCGCTATCATCCCCGCGAGCAGTACTTC.

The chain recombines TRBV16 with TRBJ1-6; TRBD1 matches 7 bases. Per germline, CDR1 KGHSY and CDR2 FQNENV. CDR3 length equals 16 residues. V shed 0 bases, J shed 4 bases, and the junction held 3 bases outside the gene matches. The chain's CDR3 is CASSQSSRGYNSPLHF. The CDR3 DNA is TGTGCCAGCAGCCAATCTTCCAGGGGGTATAATTCACCCCTCCACTTT.

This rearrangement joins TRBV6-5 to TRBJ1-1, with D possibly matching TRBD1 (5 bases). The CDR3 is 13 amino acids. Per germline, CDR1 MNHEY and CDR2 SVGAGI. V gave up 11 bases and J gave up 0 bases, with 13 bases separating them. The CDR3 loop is CAARQTMNTEAFF. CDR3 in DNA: TGTGCCGCTCGACAGACCATGAACACTGAAGCTTTCTTT.

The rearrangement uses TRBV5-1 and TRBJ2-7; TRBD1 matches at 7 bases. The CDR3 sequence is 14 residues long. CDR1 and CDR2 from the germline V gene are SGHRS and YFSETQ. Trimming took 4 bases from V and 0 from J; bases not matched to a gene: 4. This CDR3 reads CASSIRQGSYEQYF. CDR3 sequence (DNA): TGCGCCAGCAGCATTAGACAGGGCTCCTACGAGCAGTACTTC.

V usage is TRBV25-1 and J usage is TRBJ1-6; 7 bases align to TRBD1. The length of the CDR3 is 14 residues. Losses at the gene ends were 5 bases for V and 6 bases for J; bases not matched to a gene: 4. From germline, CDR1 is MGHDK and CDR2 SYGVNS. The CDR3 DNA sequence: TGTGCCAGCAGTCAGACAGGGATTAATTCACCCCTCCACTTT. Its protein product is CASSQTGINSPLHF.

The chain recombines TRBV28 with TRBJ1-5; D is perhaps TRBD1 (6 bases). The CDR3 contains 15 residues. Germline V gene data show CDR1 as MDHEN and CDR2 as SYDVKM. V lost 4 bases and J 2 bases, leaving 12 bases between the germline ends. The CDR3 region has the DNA TGTGCCAGCAGTTGGGGGGGGCCCGGCAATCAGCCCCAGCATTTT. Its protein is CASSWGGPGNQPQHF. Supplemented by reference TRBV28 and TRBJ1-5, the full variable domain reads DVKVTQSSRYLVKRTGEKVFLECVQDMDHENMFWYRQDPGLGLRLIYFSYDVKMKEKGDIPEGYSVSREKKERFSLILESASTNQTSMYLCASSWGGPGNQPQHFGDGTRLSIL.

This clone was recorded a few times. This CDR3 reads CASSKGQGGQETQYF. For the CDR3, the DNA is TGTGCCAGCAGCAAGGGACAGGGGGGTCAAGAGACCCAGTACTTC. The rearrangement joins TRBV7-9 to TRBJ2-5; TRBD1 matches 11 bases. V lost 5 bases to trimming and J lost 2 bases; unmatched junction nucleotides: 4. CDR3 length: 15 residues. CDR1 is SEHNR, CDR2 FQNEAQ, per germline (reference sequence).

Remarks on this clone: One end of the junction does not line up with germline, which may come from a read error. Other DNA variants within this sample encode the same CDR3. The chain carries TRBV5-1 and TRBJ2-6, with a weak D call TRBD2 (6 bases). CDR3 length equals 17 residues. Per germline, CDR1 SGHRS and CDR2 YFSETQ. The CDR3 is CASSYRGDSSGANVLTF. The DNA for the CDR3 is TGCGCCAGCAGCTATCGCGGGGATAGCTCTGGGGCCAATGTCCTGACTTTC.

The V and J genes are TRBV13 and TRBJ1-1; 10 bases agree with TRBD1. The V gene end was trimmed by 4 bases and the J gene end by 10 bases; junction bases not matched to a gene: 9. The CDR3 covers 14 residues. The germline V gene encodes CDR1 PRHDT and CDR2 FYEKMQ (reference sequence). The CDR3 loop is CASSSDRGRRGAFF. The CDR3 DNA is TGTGCCAGCAGCTCAGACAGGGGGCGAAGGGGAGCTTTCTTT.

In DNA form, the CDR3 reads TGTGCCAGCAGGCTGGGGCCCGCGCCCCAGCATTTT. It is translated as CASRLGPAPQHF. V gene TRBV12-3 or TRBV12-4 combines with J gene TRBJ1-5, with D tentatively TRBD1 (5 bases). This CDR3 region has 12 residues. Trimming left V 6 bases short and J 9 bases short, with 12 bases between.

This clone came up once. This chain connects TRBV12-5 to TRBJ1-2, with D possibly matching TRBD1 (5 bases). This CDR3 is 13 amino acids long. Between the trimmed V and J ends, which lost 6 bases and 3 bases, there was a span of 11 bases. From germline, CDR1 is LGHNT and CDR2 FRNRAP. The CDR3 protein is CASGLWGDYGYTF. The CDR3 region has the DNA TGTGCTAGTGGACTGTGGGGGGACTATGGCTACACCTTC.

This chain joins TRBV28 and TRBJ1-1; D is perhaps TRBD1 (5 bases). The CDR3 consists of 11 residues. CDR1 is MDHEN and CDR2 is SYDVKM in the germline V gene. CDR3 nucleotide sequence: TGTGTAACCGGGGGTCACACTGAAGCTTTCTTT. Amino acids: CVTGGHTEAFF. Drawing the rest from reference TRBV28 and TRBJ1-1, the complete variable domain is DVKVTQSSRYLVKRTGEKVFLECVQDMDHENMFWYRQDPGLGLRLIYFSYDVKMKEKGDIPEGYSVSREKKERFSLILESASTNQTSMYLCVTGGHTEAFFGQGTRLTVV.

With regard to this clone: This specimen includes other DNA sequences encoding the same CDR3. CDR3 nucleotide sequence: TGCAGCGTGGACAGGGGGCGCACTGAAGCTTTCTTT. Translating gives CSVDRGRTEAFF. The chain recombines TRBV29-1 with TRBJ1-1; 11 nucleotides match TRBD1. The CDR3 spans 12 residues. The germline CDR1 and CDR2 sequences are SQVTM and ANQGSEA. Losses at the gene ends were 6 bases for V and 4 bases for J; bases not matched to a gene: 1.

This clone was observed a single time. CDR3 in DNA: TGTGCCAGCAGCCCTGGGGGGGTGCGCGTGGGCACTGAAGCTTTCTTT. It is translated as CASSPGGVRVGTEAFF. V is TRBV14 and J is TRBJ1-1; D perhaps matches TRBD1 (5 bases). Germline CDR1 reads SGHDN; CDR2 reads FVKESK. There are 16 residues in the CDR3. The V end was cut by 4 bases, the J end by 4 bases, with 19 bases between. Based on the CDR3 plus reference TRBV14 and TRBJ1-1, the full variable domain is EAGVTQFPSHSVIEKGQTVTLRCDPISGHDNLYWYRRVMGKEIKFLLHFVKESKQDESGMPNNRFLAERTGGTYSTLKVQPAELEDSGVYFCASSPGGVRVGTEAFFGQGTRLTVV.

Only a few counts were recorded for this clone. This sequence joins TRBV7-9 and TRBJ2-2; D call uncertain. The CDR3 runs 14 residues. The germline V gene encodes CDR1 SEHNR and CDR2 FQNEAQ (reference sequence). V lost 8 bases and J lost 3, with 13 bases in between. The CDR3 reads CASPKMVDTGELFF. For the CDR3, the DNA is TGTGCCAGCCCTAAAATGGTCGACACCGGGGAGCTGTTTTTT.